This T cell receptor beta chain is from a study of T cells after yellow fever vaccination. About the study: Preparation used SMART-Seq v4 Ultra Low Input for the low-cell-number fractions.

CDR3 length: 13 residues. The germline CDR1 and CDR2 sequences are SGHTA and FQGNSA. J lost 9 bases, V lost 4 bases, and 6 bases had no gene match. UMIs and a universal primer site were added when TCR cDNA was made by 5'RACE template switching. MiXCR, run by TCRdb on the 5' RACE reads, gives a single entry per CDR3 protein. This sample carries 200,000 to 250,000 distinct CDR3 sequences, 6.9% of them seen once, and the ten largest clones take about 0.9%. Turning to this clonotype: Its antigen remains unidentified.

Regarding the study as a whole: The appearance of a small share of clonotypes in both CD4 and CD8 compartments was observed.

Sequences were derived from CD4+ T cells sorted from PBMCs, sampled 15 days after the yellow fever booster vaccination. The clonotype was recovered from a man aged 25-40 years who received the YFV17D yellow fever vaccine. The gene calls are TRBV7-2 and TRBJ2-1, with 7 bases identical to TRBD2. The CDR3 DNA reads as TGTGCCAGCAGCTCCGCGGGAGCCACTGAGCAGTTCTTC. This gives the protein CASSSAGATEQFF.